The next 22 T cell receptor beta chains were all read from a single sample in a study of blood T cell repertoires in COVID-19 (dated by TCRdb to the early 2020s). The library was built by means of the immunoSEQ multiplex PCR assay. TCRdb provides this immuneACCESS table in a form limited to in-frame rearrangements. Some clones are lacking; in checked studies, under half of them reflect an unresolved V gene, and why the rest are absent is not known. Recorded for this sample are 400,000 to 450,000 clones; 89% of them occurred a single time. Clones ranked in the top ten supply roughly 1.4% of the sample. The sequenced material came from peripheral blood. The receptor source for this set is a woman in her thirties or forties with COVID-19, enrolled during active disease.

The chain carries TRBV9 and TRBJ1-1, with a possible D match to TRBD1 (5 bases). The CDR3 loop spans 13 amino acids. Trimming left V 1 base short and J 3 bases short, with 7 bases between. Per the germline V gene, CDR1 is SGDLS and CDR2 is YYNGEE. The CDR3: CASSVRGHTEAFF. The CDR3 nucleotides read TGTGCCAGCAGCGTAAGGGGTCACACTGAAGCTTTCTTT.

The V and J genes are TRBV6-6 and TRBJ2-4; maybe TRBD2 (5 bases). This CDR3 has 11 amino acids. Trimming took off 6 bases at V and 9 bases at J, with 9 bases between the two ends. Looked up from germline, CDR1 is MNHNY and CDR2 is SVGAGI (reference sequence). The DNA of the CDR3 is TGTGCCAGCAGGGCGGGCTTCATTCAGTACTTC. The encoded protein is CASRAGFIQYF.

The V gene is TRBV6-5, the J gene TRBJ1-3; 7 bases are a match to TRBD1. The ends lost 6 bases at V and 0 bases at J; junction bases unmatched: 5. The CDR3 contains 15 residues. Germline V gene lookup returns CDR1 MNHEY and CDR2 SVGAGI. The CDR3 sequence: CASSRQGRSGNTIYF. The CDR3 coding sequence is TGTGCCAGCAGCCGACAGGGCCGCTCTGGAAACACCATATATTTT.

V is TRBV9 and J is TRBJ1-2; no reliable D call. Trimming took 0 bases from V and 2 from J, leaving 11 bases between them. The CDR3 covers 15 residues. CDR1 and CDR2 from the germline V gene are SGDLS and YYNGEE. CDR3 region: CASSVGHQINYGYTF. CDR3 sequence (DNA): TGTGCCAGCAGCGTAGGGCACCAAATAAACTATGGCTACACCTTC.

The rearrangement uses TRBV28 and TRBJ1-2; 7 nucleotides match TRBD1. Trimming cost V 6 bases and J 4 bases; bases outside gene matches: 14. The CDR3 spans 16 residues. Germline loops: CDR1 MDHEN, CDR2 SYDVKM. The DNA of the CDR3 is TGTGCCAGCAGCCTCCGTACGCAGGGGGTAGGCTATGGCTACACCTTC. It is translated as CASSLRTQGVGYGYTF.

This chain uses TRBV28 with TRBJ1-5, with D possibly TRBD1 on 6 matching bases. Germline V CDR1 and CDR2: MDHEN, SYDVKM. The CDR3 runs to 15 residues. V lost 5 bases and J 6 bases, leaving 17 bases between the germline ends. In DNA, the CDR3 is TGTGCCAGCAGTATCGGGGCAGGGGTTTCTCAGCCCCAGCATTTT. Protein product: CASSIGAGVSQPQHF.

The chain uses TRBV10-3 and TRBJ2-1; 7 nucleotides line up with TRBD2. Trimming took 8 bases from V and 7 from J; bases not matched to a gene: 8. The CDR3 is made up of 13 amino acids. Germline CDR1 and CDR2: ENHRY and SYGVKD. The CDR3 is CAILGTAGNEQFF. Here the CDR3 DNA reads TGTGCCATCCTTGGAACAGCGGGGAATGAGCAGTTCTTC.

This sequence joins TRBV14 and TRBJ2-1; tentatively, D is TRBD1 (6 bases). CDR3 length: 13 residues. Germline CDR1 and CDR2: SGHDN and FVKESK. V gave up 4 bases and J gave up 9 bases, with 13 bases separating them. The CDR3 protein is CASSLDRRFEQFF. Written as DNA, the CDR3 is TGTGCCAGCAGCCTTGACAGGAGATTTGAGCAGTTCTTC.

This chain joins TRBV4-1 and TRBJ2-7, with TRBD1 matching over 7 bases. Trimming at V came to 4 bases and at J to 1 base, leaving 4 bases not matched to a gene. This CDR3 region has 14 residues. Germline CDR1 MGHRA, CDR2 YSYEKL. The CDR3 loop reads CASSLQGNSYEQYF. As DNA, the CDR3 is TGCGCCAGCAGCCTACAGGGGAATTCCTACGAGCAGTACTTC.

The chain links TRBV28 to TRBJ2-6, with 12 bases aligning to TRBD2. The J segment lost 4 bases and the V segment lost 6 bases, leaving 4 bases of the junction unmatched. The V gene's germline CDR1 is MDHEN and CDR2 SYDVKM. The CDR3 loop spans 16 amino acids. CDR3: CASRLAGGPGANVLTF. In DNA, the CDR3 is TGTGCCAGCAGGCTAGCGGGAGGGCCGGGGGCCAACGTCCTGACTTTC. The whole variable domain, filled in from reference TRBV28 and TRBJ2-6, reads DVKVTQSSRYLVKRTGEKVFLECVQDMDHENMFWYRQDPGLGLRLIYFSYDVKMKEKGDIPEGYSVSREKKERFSLILESASTNQTSMYLCASRLAGGPGANVLTFGAGSRLTVL.

V usage is TRBV5-1 and J usage is TRBJ1-4; no clear D gene. Germline V gene data show CDR1 as SGHRS and CDR2 as YFSETQ. The V gene lost 1 base and the J gene lost 0 bases, with 7 bases spanning the gap. The CDR3 has 15 residues. The CDR3 coding sequence is TGCGCCAGCAGCTTGAACACCCCAACTAATGAAAAACTGTTTTTT. The encoded protein is CASSLNTPTNEKLFF.

This chain joins TRBV19 and TRBJ1-6; D gene uncertain. There are 13 residues in the CDR3. V lost 3 bases and J lost 9, with 9 bases in between. Germline loops: CDR1 LNHDA, CDR2 SQIVND (reference sequence). CDR3 coding DNA: TGTGCCAGTAGTATGGCCTACAGTTCACCCCTCCACTTT. This translates into CASSMAYSSPLHF.

This clone has only one observation. The chain couples TRBV28 to TRBJ2-4, with a weak D call TRBD1 (6 bases). This CDR3 spans 14 amino acids. Germline CDR1 reads MDHEN; CDR2 reads SYDVKM. V was trimmed by 3 bases and J by 3 bases, leaving 9 bases between them. DNA for the CDR3: TGTGCCAGCAGTTTGGGGGCGGTCAAAAACATTCAGTACTTC. As protein: CASSLGAVKNIQYF. Full variable domain (rest looked up from reference TRBV28 and TRBJ2-4): DVKVTQSSRYLVKRTGEKVFLECVQDMDHENMFWYRQDPGLGLRLIYFSYDVKMKEKGDIPEGYSVSREKKERFSLILESASTNQTSMYLCASSLGAVKNIQYFGAGTRLSVL.

The chain links TRBV28 to TRBJ1-3; D possibly corresponds to TRBD1 (6 bases). V shed 6 bases and J shed 5 bases, with 11 bases lying between them. This CDR3 region has 13 residues. Per germline, CDR1 MDHEN and CDR2 SYDVKM. CDR3 sequence: CASRLDRRNTIYF. The CDR3, as DNA: TGTGCCAGCAGGTTGGACAGAAGAAACACCATATATTTT.

J is TRBJ1-6 and V is TRBV27; TRBD1 is a possible D gene (5 bases). Germline loops: CDR1 MNHEY, CDR2 SMNVEV (reference sequence). V dropped 4 bases and J dropped 7 bases, with 11 bases sitting between them. This CDR3 region has 14 residues. CDR3: CASSSGQENSPLHF. The CDR3 region has the DNA TGTGCCAGCAGTTCAGGGCAGGAAAATTCACCCCTCCACTTT.

The V call is TRBV7-2, the J call TRBJ2-3, with 10 bases fitting TRBD1. The CDR3 has 15 residues. The V gene's germline CDR1 is SGHTA and CDR2 FQGNSA. Trimming removed 5 bases from V and 4 bases from J; junction bases left unmatched: 6. This CDR3 is CASSLDRGRSDTQYF. The CDR3 DNA follows: TGTGCCAGCAGCCTCGACAGGGGGCGATCAGATACGCAGTATTTT. The full variable domain, in which reference TRBV7-2 and TRBJ2-3 provide the parts outside the CDR3, is GAGVSQSPSNKVTEKGKDVELRCDPISGHTALYWYRQSLGQGLEFLIYFQGNSAPDKSGLPSDRFSAERTGGSVSTLTIQRTQQEDSAVYLCASSLDRGRSDTQYFGPGTRLTVL.

The chain carries TRBV9 and TRBJ2-7; D perhaps matches TRBD2 (5 bases). The germline V and J ends were trimmed by 0 bases and 6 bases, with 16 bases remaining between them. CDR1 SGDLS and CDR2 YYNGEE come from the germline V gene. CDR3 length: 15 amino acids. The CDR3 nucleotides read TGTGCCAGCAGCGTAGATCCTACCCGCGCGGGCGAGCAGTACTTC. This codes for CASSVDPTRAGEQYF. Full variable domain (remainder filled in from reference TRBV9 and TRBJ2-7): DSGVTQTPKHLITATGQRVTLRCSPRSGDLSVYWYQQSLDQGLQFLIQYYNGEERAKGNILERFSAQQFPDLHSELNLSSLELGDSALYFCASSVDPTRAGEQYFGPGTRLTVT.

V usage is TRBV28 and J usage is TRBJ1-2; 7 nucleotides align to TRBD1. Per germline, CDR1 MDHEN and CDR2 SYDVKM. The length of the CDR3 is 14 residues. V shed 3 bases, J shed 5 bases, and the junction held 6 bases outside the gene matches. In nucleotides, the CDR3 is TGTGCCAGCAGTTTGGACAGGTTGAGGTATGGCTACACCTTC. Residues: CASSLDRLRYGYTF.

The V call is TRBV7-8, the J call TRBJ2-7, with 7 positions matching TRBD1. In germline, CDR1 is SGHVS, CDR2 FQNEAQ. The CDR3 sequence is 14 residues long. V was pared by 0 bases and J by 4 bases, with 3 bases of the junction left unmatched. CDR3 in amino acids: CASSLASRGYEQYF. The CDR3 DNA reads TGTGCCAGCAGCTTAGCGAGCAGGGGGTACGAGCAGTACTTC.

A remark on this clone: Other DNA variants within this sample encode the same CDR3. The rearrangement uses TRBV27 and TRBJ2-3; 16 bases fit TRBD2. The CDR3 is 18 residues long. CDR1 and CDR2 (germline): MNHEY, SMNVEV (reference sequence). Trimming cost V 3 bases and J 1 base; bases outside gene matches: 4. CDR3 DNA: TGTGCCAGCAGTTTGGGACTAGCGGGAGGGCCCGGCACAGATACGCAGTATTTT. Its protein is CASSLGLAGGPGTDTQYF.

This clone was counted between two and nine times. This rearrangement joins TRBV7-3 to TRBJ2-1; possible D gene TRBD2, 6 bases. The germline V and J ends were trimmed by 6 bases and 1 base, with 19 bases remaining between them. CDR3 size: 17 residues. Germline V gene sequence: CDR1 SGHTA, CDR2 FQGTGA. This CDR3 is CASSKRAAAGSYNEQFF. The CDR3 nucleotides are TGTGCCAGCAGTAAAAGGGCCGCGGCGGGATCCTACAATGAGCAGTTCTTC. The variable domain in full, completed from reference TRBV7-3 and TRBJ2-1, reads GAGVSQTPSNKVTEKGKYVELRCDPISGHTALYWYRQSLGQGPEFLIYFQGTGAADDSGLPNDRFFAVRPEGSVSTLKIQRTERGDSAVYLCASSKRAAAGSYNEQFFGPGTRLTVL.

The CDR3 DNA reads as TGCGCCAGCAGCCCGGGGACTGCGGGTCAGCCCCAGCATTTT. Its protein product is CASSPGTAGQPQHF. The rearrangement uses TRBV5-1 and TRBJ1-5; a weak D match, TRBD1 (5 bases). The ends were cut back, 4 bases at V and 6 bases at J, with 14 bases in the middle. This CDR3 is built from 14 residues. The germline V gene has CDR1 SGHRS and CDR2 YFSETQ.